Listed below are T cell receptor beta chains from one sample, sequenced in a study of tumor T cells in aggressive B-cell lymphoma. Profiling relied on immunoSEQ multiplex PCR, and the TCRdb table lists in-frame clones only, not all of them. Found here are several thousand clones, about 90% of them singletons; the top ten hold approximately 2.7%. Sequencing was done on a sample of tumor tissue. These receptors came from an adult with diffuse large B cell lymphoma. The CDR3 runs from the conserved cysteine through the conserved F or W. Fields, in order: J gene, V gene, CDR3 protein.

>TRBJ2-3|TRBV19
CASSAPRRGWTDTQYF
>TRBJ2-5|TRBV7-2
CASSLTGYQETQYF
>TRBJ1-5|TRBV4-1
CASSHGNQPQHF
>TRBJ2-7|TRBV4-1
CASSQASYGGSYEQYF
>TRBJ1-1|TRBV18
CASDRGQAMNTEAFF
>TRBJ1-2|TRBV28
CASSSYSDEPENYGYTF
>TRBJ1-4|TRBV9
CASSPPGQGNEKLFF
>TRBJ1-5|TRBV18
CASTKGETSNQPQHF
>TRBJ2-3|TRBV5-1
CASSLGTGVTDTQYF
>TRBJ1-4|TRBV15
CATSRWTGTNEKLFF
>TRBJ2-2|TRBV9
CASSATSAYTGELFF
>TRBJ2-2|TRBV10-1
CASSEEPGELFF
>TRBJ2-5|TRBV6-5
CASSYLAGPQETQYF
>TRBJ2-7|TRBV5-1
CASSLTGEQYF
>TRBJ1-1|TRBV28
CASRALNTEAFF
>TRBJ1-6|TRBV5-1
CASSFTERFSPLHF
>TRBJ1-6|TRBV5-1
CASSSVGVVGSPLHF
>TRBJ2-2|TRBV4-1
CASSQDPDTGELFF
>TRBJ1-5|TRBV18
CASSREGGWESWQPQHF
>TRBJ2-1|TRBV10-3
CAISEGLNEQFF
>TRBJ1-3|TRBV23-1
CARPYACGNTIYF
>TRBJ2-1|TRBV5-1
CASSSSGMGDEQFF
>TRBJ2-7|TRBV11-2
CASSIDSYEQYF
>TRBJ2-5|TRBV5-1
CASSSRVAGGGETQYF
>TRBJ1-2|TRBV5-1
CASSLTEGVLGYTF
>TRBJ2-7|TRBV5-1
CASNAKPGLAGGFPYEQYF
>TRBJ1-2|TRBV6-5
CASSYRQGNYGYTF
>TRBJ2-3|TRBV19
CASSINSGDNTDTQYF
>TRBJ2-3|TRBV5-1
CASSFLANTDTQYF
>TRBJ2-1|TRBV11-1
CASSRSLAGAYNEQFF
>TRBJ2-3|TRBV29-1
CSVLSSGSYTDTQYF
>TRBJ2-7|TRBV10-2
CASSPLDYEQYF
>TRBJ1-2|TRBV6-6
CAAGGSNYYGYTF
>TRBJ1-6|TRBV7-9
CVSSLARGYYNLPLHF
>TRBJ2-7|TRBV23-1
CASSRDLRGYRYEQYF
>TRBJ2-5|TRBV10-3
CAISEGGGEETQYF
>TRBJ1-2|TRBV29-1
CSVEAPNYGYTF
>TRBJ2-7|TRBV7-6
CASSLAWGDEQYF
>TRBJ1-5|TRBV2
CASSTTGGLFQPQHF
>TRBJ2-2|TRBV25-1
CASSDFLTSNTGELFF
>TRBJ2-7|TRBV28
CASSYSSGRSYEQYF
>TRBJ2-3|TRBV28
CASSFMGWRGRTDTQYF
>TRBJ1-2|TRBV4-2
CASSQTNGQGNYGYTF
>TRBJ1-3|TRBV28
CASSSPRVGSGNTIYF
>TRBJ1-1|TRBV4-2
CASSQGQGGAFF
>TRBJ2-1|TRBV14
CASSHLGGSRRGNEQFF
>TRBJ1-2|TRBV2
CASSDRGLFYGYTF
>TRBJ1-6|TRBV5-1
CASSSNNSPLHF
>TRBJ2-2|TRBV19
CASSILGGGTGELFF
>TRBJ1-2|TRBV14
CASSQGGEGNYGYTF
>TRBJ2-3|TRBV15
CATSRVAGTQYF
>TRBJ1-1|TRBV27
CASSLLTGNTEAFF
>TRBJ1-1|TRBV6-6
CASSYLGAGTEAFF
>TRBJ2-7|TRBV11-2
CASRTGNYEQYF